This T cell receptor (beta chain) was sequenced in a study of cytomegalovirus exposure and HLA in healthy donors (TCRdb year 2017). The study in broad terms: An earlier analysis of several hundred of the donors reported 250 to 350 Gb of sequence data and roughly 110 million unique TCR beta sequences from 150 million to 200 million T cells. An early release covering roughly 640 HLA-typed donors comprised 300 to 350 gigabases of sequencing data and approximately 80 million unique TCR sequences. The genetic ancestry cluster associated with self-reported Caucasian donors included 70% to 85% of the roughly 390 genotyped donors. The study was designed to test whether signatures of past pathogen exposure could be identified by cataloging public T cell receptors. The T cell repertoires of 666 subjects were profiled by immunosequencing and related to cytomegalovirus serostatus. Besides the first cohort of under 700 subjects, a separate validation cohort made up of 120 different subjects was used. High-throughput TCR immunosequencing, statistical association of individual TCRs with disease status, and machine learning were combined to predict cytomegalovirus infection status. To study patterns of TCR occurrence, a later analysis re-analyzed previously published TCR beta repertoires from 650 to 750 donors and added high-resolution HLA genotyping. Rather than using new phenotypic data, the later analysis identified candidate immune exposures from TCR beta sequences and from how often those sequences occurred across donors. An earlier analysis of 450 to 750 of the donors used high-throughput TCR beta sequencing to judge whether each TCR beta V gene segment behaved as functional or pseudogenic. Donor age, sex, ethnicity and CMV serostatus were compiled together with the repertoire data. A later genetic analysis took genome-wide SNP genotypes for about 55% of the roughly 670 donors and used that subset as a discovery cohort. Every discovery cohort repertoire had been produced on one sequencing platform. Class I and class II HLA loci were covered by the typing at four-digit resolution. The number of typed donors differed by locus: roughly 620-630 for A, B, C, DRB1 and DQB1; 500 to 550 for DQA1; 606 for DPA1; and roughly 450 for DPB1. Because of strong linkage in the cohort, roughly 5 DR-DQ haplotypes were treated as single units for association and clustering. Among some 400 genotyped donors of the cohort, an average of around 220,000 unique TCR beta nucleotide sequences was sequenced per donor, of which about 18% were non-productive.

The library came from the immunoSEQ multiplex PCR assay. For the multiplex PCR, a mixture combining 60 forward primers for TCR Vbeta segments and 13 reverse primers for TCR Jbeta segments was used. The CDR3 region of rearranged TCR beta genes was amplified from genomic DNA by a multiplex PCR assay. The Illumina HiSeq System was used to sequence the amplified TCR beta libraries as 87-base-pair reads. Per the authors' processing: A later analysis tallied around 80 million unique TCR beta chains across the 640 or so repertoires, and approximately 11 million of those chains were shared by two or more donors. A nearest-neighbor algorithm error-corrected the raw reads and collapsed the reads into unique sequences, merging closely related sequences to remove PCR and sequencing errors. Alignment of CDR3 sequences to IMGT reference sequences was used to assign V, D and J gene segments. For a sequence to be retained, at least a six-nucleotide match to both a V gene segment and a J gene segment was required. A rearrangement was called productive if the CDR3 had no stop codons and remained in frame with V and J, and every other rearrangement was called non-productive. CDR3 was defined by IMGT convention, running from the second conserved V-encoded cysteine to the conserved J-encoded phenylalanine. Sequences without an unambiguous match to a single V gene segment were excluded from the earlier analysis of 587 of the donors. An earlier analysis of 550 to 650 of the donors classified V segments as functional when productive rearrangements were above 56.7% and as segregating when the standard deviation between donors was above 5%. A statistical classification framework was built for diagnosing cytomegalovirus status from the catalog of TCR beta chain sequences. V and J gene assignment, in a later analysis, came from comparing TCR nucleotide sequences with IMGT/GENE-DB human TR gene sequences. The TCRdist pipeline was used in a later analysis to assign CDR3 sequences and most-parsimonious VDJ recombination scenarios. In a later analysis, every TCR beta chain was defined by the combination of its CDR3 amino acid sequence and its V-gene family, and reads without a unique V-gene family were dropped. To address suspected cross-contamination and a sequencing artifact, a later analysis removed some 620 highly shared, low-generation-probability nucleotide sequences. In a later analysis, a clonal expansion index was calculated for each public chain from normalized within-repertoire ranks of inferred template counts. A later analysis computed generation probabilities with a VDJ recombination model fitted to out-of-frame rearrangements, and checked the results against IGoR. In a later analysis, hypergeometric tests were used to score TCR-TCR, TCR-HLA and TCR-CMV co-occurrence, with a repertoire-size bias correction applied to TCR pairs. To estimate false discovery rates, a later analysis permuted the HLA or CMV assignments 20 times. In a later analysis, co-occurring TCRs were grouped with DBSCAN, and TCRdist sequence similarity was added when clustering was performed within HLA-allele-positive subsets. Repertoires with fewer than 30,000 or more than 120,000 public chains were left out of co-occurrence clustering, as were five repertoires with anomalous nucleotide sharing. TCRdb took this table from immuneACCESS and kept in-frame rearrangements with V and J called. Such tables lack part of the clones; where checked against another copy, unresolved V genes explain under half of the gap, and the rest is unexplained. The DNA was the basis for D and trimming; V, J and clone size are from that table. The sample table shows roughly 140,000 clones, and roughly four fifths are seen once. The ten largest clones take up approximately 5.5% of the sample.

Beyond this particular receptor, the publication reports: Most TCR sequences were seen in very few donors, while some public TCRs were found in many individuals. Compared with equally common non-associated chains, HLA-associated TCR beta chains in a later analysis were more clonally expanded and had lower generation probabilities. In an earlier analysis of 587 of the donors, most TCR beta V segments were observed in productive rearrangements about 90% or about 30% of the time, broadly matching IMGT annotations. A group of highly shared sequence variants was considered likely to be a technical artifact of the sequencing pipeline. A total of 150 or so TCR beta chains were listed by the study as associated with cytomegalovirus. Most CMV-associated TCR beta chains appeared to be HLA-restricted in a later analysis, and the HLA associations seemed to be driven largely by CMV exposure. The classifier was reported to diagnose cytomegalovirus status with high specificity and sensitivity in both the original cohort and the validation cohort. A later genetic analysis reported fewer N-insertions in productive TCRs among donors in an Asian-associated ancestry cluster than the approximately 670-donor mean. In this cohort, only TCR beta chains were sequenced, and detectable features were limited by the absence of alpha or paired-chain data. When HLA alleles, especially DR and DQ, strongly co-occurred, TCR associations were difficult to assign to individual alleles. A further reported finding was that TCR beta sequences accurately predicted the HLA-A and HLA-B alleles for most subjects in the first cohort. The only immune exposure information available for the cohort was CMV serostatus. The presence/absence analyses assumed that sequencing depth was roughly uniform across donors, and that assumption may not be true. HLA typing was unavailable for some donors at each locus, so association tests used only the typed subset. V-gene and J-gene trimming of TCR beta chains was associated with a missense DCLRE1C variant in a later genetic analysis, and the association was replicated in an independent cohort. Some IMGT-functional V segments, including TRBV6-2 and TRBV6-3, could not be told apart with the 87-base-pair reads, so those segments were excluded. According to the authors, the approach could potentially be generalized to other disease states and immunological phenotypes. A later analysis reported that several top co-occurrence clusters appeared linked to parvovirus B19, influenza, CMV and Epstein-Barr virus. The earlier analysis of a few hundred of the donors excluded 15 to 20 rarely observed V segments, including chromosome 9 orphons, because counts were too low. In vitro tests confirmed that a few of the cytomegalovirus-associated TCR beta chains recognize cytomegalovirus antigens. Correlated functional status among segregating V segments might be attributable to linkage disequilibrium, but an unknown experimental factor could not be ruled out. In a later analysis, TCR association rates were found to vary across HLA loci, with the most associated TCRs seen for DRB1 alleles and the fewest for HLA-C alleles. At a false discovery rate of 0.05, a later analysis linked roughly 17,000 TCR beta sequences to specific HLA alleles.

The cohort was made up of hundreds of healthy bone marrow donors. At the time of sampling, all cohort members were nominally healthy, though unrecorded immune exposures were likely present. The donor tested CMV seropositive and was one of the 289 seropositive cohort members. Every donor gave a peripheral blood sample, and the peripheral blood mononuclear cells from that sample were used for TCR beta sequencing. The Qiagen DNeasy Blood Extraction Kit was used to extract genomic DNA from the blood cell samples. In this sample, this clone turned up a few times. No antigen is known for it. There are no base qualities to consult, and no much larger clone falls within one base. Reading from cysteine to phenylalanine, the CDR3 counts 16 amino acids. Only the CDR3 DNA is retained, 48 bases long and in frame from the first base. Based on the germline V gene (reference sequence), the CDR1 and CDR2 sequences are SEHNR and FQNEAQ. Trimmed from V: 0 bases; trimmed from J: 3 bases; junction bases lacking a gene match: 5.

The source is a man aged 25-40 years in good health and CMV-seropositive. The sequence joins TRBV7-9 to TRBJ2-1, with 7 bases matching TRBD1. The sequencing sample was made of PBMCs. The CDR3 here reads CASSLARGTVYNEQFF. The DNA reads TGTGCCAGCAGCTTAGCGCGTGGGACAGTCTACAATGAGCAGTTCTTC.